The 24 T cell receptor beta chains below come from one sample, sequenced in a study of blood T cell repertoires in COVID-19. TCRdb keeps only in-frame clones here, not all; method: immunoSEQ multiplex PCR. Altogether roughly 76,000 clones are present, approximately 90% being singletons, with the ten largest covering around 5%. Sequencing used peripheral blood. The source of these receptors is a woman aged 55-70 years with active COVID-19.

V is TRBV28 and J is TRBJ2-7; 7 nucleotides line up with TRBD1. J gave up 3 bases and V 6 bases, and 11 bases lay outside the gene matches. Per the germline V gene, CDR1 is MDHEN and CDR2 is SYDVKM. The CDR3 has 15 amino acids. In DNA, the CDR3 is TGTGCCAGCAGCATACCGGGACAGATATACTACGAGCAGTACTTC. Protein product: CASSIPGQIYYEQYF.

The gene calls are TRBV18 and TRBJ2-1; 9 positions match TRBD2. Germline V lookup: CDR1 KGHSH, CDR2 LQKENI. This CDR3 is built from 14 residues. V shed 8 bases, J shed 10 bases, and the junction held 12 bases outside the gene matches. CDR3 nucleotides: TGTGCCAGCGCCGGTTCGGCGCGGGAGGGGGAGCAGTTCTTC. Translation gives CASAGSAREGEQFF.

The DNA of the CDR3 is TGTGCCAGCAGCGTAGGGGGCAATGAGCAGTTCTTC. As protein: CASSVGGNEQFF. V gene TRBV2 combines with J gene TRBJ2-1; a weak D match, TRBD1 (6 bases). Between the trimmed V and J ends, which lost 6 bases and 6 bases, there was a span of 9 bases. Germline V gene lookup returns CDR1 SNHLY and CDR2 FYNNEI. The CDR3 is 12 residues long.

The rearrangement links TRBV30 to TRBJ1-2, with TRBD1 identical over 10 bases. The CDR3 totals 14 residues. Germline-derived CDR1 and CDR2 are GTSNPN and SVGIG (reference sequence). V dropped 2 bases and J dropped 6; count of bases not matched to a gene: 6. The CDR3, as DNA: TGTGCCTGGAGTTATACCGGGACAGGGGATGGCTACACCTTC. Protein product: CAWSYTGTGDGYTF.

The V gene is TRBV19, the J gene TRBJ1-6; 8 bases are shared with TRBD1. Germline V gene lookup returns CDR1 LNHDA and CDR2 SQIVND (reference sequence). The CDR3 extends over 16 amino acids. Trimming at V came to 5 bases and at J to 7 bases, leaving 10 bases not matched to a gene. The CDR3 region is CASSSRWRQGNSPLHF. The CDR3 DNA reads TGTGCCAGTAGTTCGCGGTGGCGACAGGGGAATTCACCCCTCCACTTT.

The chain joins TRBV7-9 to TRBJ2-1, with 9 bases fitting TRBD2. There are 17 residues in the CDR3. Germline V lookup: CDR1 SEHNR, CDR2 FQNEAQ (reference sequence). V shed 1 base, J shed 7 bases, and the junction held 11 bases outside the gene matches. CDR3 sequence (DNA): TGTGCCAGCAGCTTAGGTTCTTTGCGGGAGGGCCTGAATGAGCAGTTCTTC. Translated, it gives CASSLGSLREGLNEQFF. The full variable domain, completed using reference TRBV7-9 and TRBJ2-1, is DTGVSQNPRHKITKRGQNVTFRCDPISEHNRLYWYRQTLGQGPEFLTYFQNEAQLEKSRLLSDRFSAERPKGSFSTLEIQRTEQGDSAMYLCASSLGSLREGLNEQFFGPGTRLTVL.

Only a few counts were recorded for this clone. The gene calls are TRBV19 and TRBJ1-5, with D possibly TRBD1 on 6 matching bases. This CDR3 has 15 residues. The V end was cut by 4 bases, the J end by 4 bases, with 14 bases between. In germline, CDR1 is LNHDA, CDR2 SQIVND (reference sequence). CDR3 loop: CASSTNRDRNQPQHF. The CDR3 DNA reads as TGTGCCAGTAGTACTAACAGGGATCGGAATCAGCCCCAGCATTTT. Full variable domain (rest looked up from reference TRBV19 and TRBJ1-5): DGGITQSPKYLFRKEGQNVTLSCEQNLNHDAMYWYRQDPGQGLRLIYYSQIVNDFQKGDIAEGYSVSREKKESFPLTVTSAQKNPTAFYLCASSTNRDRNQPQHFGDGTRLSIL.

This clone was found once. This chain joins TRBV5-1 and TRBJ2-2; D possibly corresponds to TRBD2 (6 bases). Per germline, CDR1 SGHRS and CDR2 YFSETQ. The CDR3 has 15 residues. Trimming took off 6 bases at V and 6 bases at J, with 18 bases between the two ends. Here the CDR3 DNA reads TGCGCCAGCACGGAGGGAAGCGTCCGAGCCGGGGAGCTGTTTTTT. Translation: CASTEGSVRAGELFF.

This clone has just one count. The J gene is TRBJ2-1, the V gene TRBV5-1, with TRBD2 identical over 15 bases. The CDR3 is 15 amino acids. V trimming: 0 bases; J trimming: 8 bases; junction bases outside the gene matches: 0. Germline V gives CDR1 SGHRS, CDR2 YFSETQ. The CDR3 here is CASSLGTSGRDEQFF. CDR3 coding DNA: TGCGCCAGCAGCTTGGGGACTAGCGGGAGGGATGAGCAGTTCTTC.

This chain links TRBV18 with TRBJ2-3; TRBD2 might be the D (5 bases). Germline values: CDR1 KGHSH, CDR2 LQKENI. Deletions cut 2 bases from V and 3 bases from J, with 15 bases between. This CDR3 comprises 16 residues. The CDR3 spells CASSPSASRTTDTQYF. CDR3 DNA sequence: TGTGCCAGCTCACCATCGGCTAGCCGAACAACAGATACGCAGTATTTT.

The chain is built from TRBV6-5 and TRBJ2-1, with 9 bases fitting TRBD1. Unmatched junction bases numbered 3, after V lost 5 bases and J lost 4 bases. CDR3 length: 14 residues. Germline V gene lookup returns CDR1 MNHEY and CDR2 SVGAGI. The CDR3 nucleotides are TGTGCCAGCAGTCAGGGGACAGGGTACAATGAGCAGTTCTTC. Protein: CASSQGTGYNEQFF.

The chain carries TRBV5-1 and TRBJ2-5; 9 nucleotides agree with TRBD2. CDR3 length equals 14 residues. Germline assignment: CDR1 SGHRS and CDR2 YFSETQ. V shed 3 bases and J 2 bases; nucleotides not matched to a gene: 2. The CDR3 is CASSSGLAQETQYF. The CDR3 DNA sequence: TGCGCCAGCAGCTCGGGACTAGCTCAAGAGACCCAGTACTTC.

The chain is built from TRBV5-8 and TRBJ2-7; D unresolved. The V end lost 7 bases, the J end lost 2 bases, and 13 bases lay between the germline ends. Germline V gives CDR1 SGHTS, CDR2 YDEGEE. This CDR3 has 13 amino acids. The CDR3 loop reads CASGEDFTYEQYF. The CDR3 DNA follows: TGTGCCAGCGGAGAAGATTTCACCTACGAGCAGTACTTC.

This clone was found once. The genes are TRBV3-1 (or the pseudogene TRBV3-2) and TRBJ1-6; no clear D. Between the trimmed V and J ends, which lost 0 bases and 7 bases, there was a span of 7 bases. CDR1 is LGHDT, CDR2 YNNKEL, per germline (reference sequence). This CDR3 spans 14 amino acids. The DNA of the CDR3 is TGTGCCAGCAGCCAAGATCTAAGAAATTCACCCCTCCACTTT. It codes for CASSQDLRNSPLHF.

V and J are TRBV15 and TRBJ2-5; TRBD2 might be the D (6 bases). This CDR3 has 17 residues. Per the germline V gene, CDR1 is LNHNV and CDR2 is YYDKDF (reference sequence). Deletions cut 0 bases from V and 5 bases from J, with 19 bases between. CDR3 in amino acids: CATSRDAGNQGWETQYF. The CDR3 DNA reads TGTGCCACCAGCAGAGACGCGGGAAATCAAGGGTGGGAGACCCAGTACTTC.

The rearrangement joins TRBV5-1 to TRBJ1-1; 8 bases align to TRBD1. Germline V lookup: CDR1 SGHRS, CDR2 YFSETQ. CDR3 length equals 16 residues. V dropped 0 bases and J dropped 1; count of bases not matched to a gene: 5. The CDR3 nucleotides are TGCGCCAGCAGCTTGGCCAGGGGGCAGACGAACACTGAAGCTTTCTTT. It specifies CASSLARGQTNTEAFF.

This clone was seen just once. This rearrangement joins TRBV15 to TRBJ2-1; TRBD2 matches 7 bases. Germline assignment: CDR1 LNHNV and CDR2 YYDKDF (reference sequence). With V trimmed by 9 bases and J by 3 bases, 14 bases remained unmatched. The CDR3 is made up of 16 amino acids. Written as DNA, the CDR3 is TGTGCCACTAAGCCGGGGGGAGGCCGCAACTACAATGAGCAGTTCTTC. Encoded protein: CATKPGGGRNYNEQFF.

This clone was seen once. J is TRBJ2-3 and V is TRBV28; TRBD1 is a possible D gene (6 bases). V lost 1 base and J lost 0, with 11 bases in between. Germline V gene sequence: CDR1 MDHEN, CDR2 SYDVKM. The CDR3 totals 16 residues. CDR3 sequence reads: CASSLYKTGSTDTQYF. The CDR3 DNA reads as TGTGCCAGCAGTTTATACAAGACAGGAAGCACAGATACGCAGTATTTT.

By frequency in the sample, this clone is medium-sized. V gene TRBV27 combines with J gene TRBJ2-1; TRBD2 aligns across 9 bases. The CDR3 covers 19 residues. J was trimmed by 2 bases and V by 6 bases; bases with no gene match: 17. Looked up from germline, CDR1 is MNHEY and CDR2 is SMNVEV (reference sequence). This CDR3 reads CASSRGETLAGAAYNEQFF. The DNA of the CDR3 is TGTGCCAGCAGCCGGGGGGAGACATTAGCGGGAGCCGCCTACAATGAGCAGTTCTTC.

The gene calls are TRBV3-1 (or the pseudogene TRBV3-2) and TRBJ2-7; D gene uncertain. The germline V and J ends were trimmed by 1 base and 6 bases, with 13 bases remaining between them. The CDR3 sequence is 14 residues long. Germline CDR1 and CDR2: LGHDT and YNNKEL (reference sequence). The DNA of the CDR3 is TGTGCCAGCAGCCAAGCAGGCCTCGCCAGCGAGCAGTACTTC. This codes for CASSQAGLASEQYF.

J is TRBJ1-5 and V is TRBV19, with 9 bases that match TRBD1. The length of the CDR3 is 17 residues. V dropped 3 bases and J dropped 2; count of bases not matched to a gene: 8. Germline V gene lookup returns CDR1 LNHDA and CDR2 SQIVND (reference sequence). CDR3 bases: TGTGCCAGTAGTATCCCCCGGACAGGGGCAGGCAATCAGCCCCAGCATTTT. It specifies CASSIPRTGAGNQPQHF.

The count of this clone is one. The V gene is TRBV11-2, the J gene TRBJ2-3; D remains ambiguous. Per the germline V gene, CDR1 is SGHAT and CDR2 is FQNNGV. V gave up 5 bases and J gave up 5 bases, with 8 bases separating them. The CDR3 runs 12 residues. CDR3 residues: CASSPSRDTQYF. As DNA, the CDR3 is TGTGCCAGCAGCCCGTCCAGAGATACGCAGTATTTT.

This CDR3 is CATGSGRPDTQYF. The CDR3 region has the DNA TGTGCCACCGGAAGCGGGAGGCCAGATACGCAGTATTTT. The chain is built from TRBV7-2 and TRBJ2-3; 9 nucleotides align to TRBD2. This CDR3 has 13 residues. The ends lost 10 bases at V and 4 bases at J; junction bases unmatched: 6. CDR1 is SGHTA, CDR2 FQGNSA, per germline.

V and J are TRBV2 and TRBJ1-4; weak D call: TRBD1 (5 bases). V was pared by 6 bases and J by 7 bases, with 30 bases between. This CDR3 spans 19 amino acids. CDR1 and CDR2 from the germline V gene are SNHLY and FYNNEI. CDR3 amino acids: CASSRVVWLVMGRSEKLFF. The CDR3 DNA reads as TGTGCCAGCAGCCGGGTGGTCTGGCTGGTAATGGGGCGCAGTGAAAAACTGTTTTTT.